This T cell receptor (beta chain) was identified during a study of T cell repertoires in cytomegalovirus infection. Across the study: Public TCR beta signatures were indicative of both CMV infection and a matching HLA type.

Whole-study findings and limits: HLA-C-restricted CMV clonotypes gave the most frequent clonotype in two of eight donors.

TCRdb recomputed calls from the reads with MiXCR, one row per CDR3 protein. The sample yields about 200,000 distinct CDR3 sequences, roughly 9.8% seen once. In this sample, this clonotype turned up a few times. Its specificity is not known. The clonotype comes from a human donor in good health (CMV status not recorded). Some clones in this sample may be carry-over from other donors' samples. The sample taken for sequencing was PBMCs.

The CDR3 coding sequence is TGCAGTGCTAGGAAAGCGACGCTGGTAGACTCACCCCTCCACTTT. Translating it yields CSARKATLVDSPLHF. This chain joins TRBV20-1 and TRBJ1-6; the D is unclear. V was clipped by 3 bases and J by 10 bases, with 19 bases between them. Germline CDR1 DFQATT, CDR2 SNEGSKA (reference sequence). The CDR3 contains 15 residues.